Described below is a single T cell receptor beta chain sequence and its context. The sample comes from a study of PD-L1 blockade in urothelial cancer. Spiking each PCR with synthetic TCR analog templates was performed. The table came from immunoSEQ multiplex PCR; TCRdb's copy has only in-frame clones and leaves some out. The sample contains about 30,000 clones, around 86% of which appear only once. J gave up 8 bases and V 3 bases, and 6 bases lay outside the gene matches. The CDR3 consists of 16 residues. CDR1 and CDR2 from the germline V gene are MNHEY and SMNVEV (reference sequence). J is TRBJ2-1 and V is TRBV27; 14 bases are shared with TRBD2. The clonotype was recovered from a man aged 45-65 years with urothelial cancer. The material was PBMCs, obtained around atezolizumab (anti-PD-L1) treatment. CDR3 region: CASSFPGTSGSYEQFF. The CDR3 region has the DNA TGTGCCAGCAGTTTCCCCGGGACTAGCGGGAGCTATGAGCAGTTCTTC.